This TCR beta chain comes out of a study of cytomegalovirus exposure and HLA in healthy donors. As for the study in general: Earlier work reported about 110 million unique TCR beta sequences from 150 million to 200 million T cells.

For this clone: Its antigen is unknown.

Regarding the study as a whole: In an earlier analysis, in about 530 donors, most V segments appeared productive either ~90% or ~30% of the time.

Donors counted as nominally healthy when sampled, yet unrecorded immune exposures were likely. In the PCR, 60 Vbeta and 13 Jbeta primers were used. Generated by immunoSEQ multiplex PCR, the TCRdb table keeps only in-frame clones and is missing some. The repertoire holds over 95,000 clones, with around 77% as singletons. From germline, CDR1 is KGHSH and CDR2 LQKENI. V was pared by 1 base and J by 0 bases, with 6 bases of the junction left unmatched. The CDR3 is 17 residues long. The chain couples TRBV18 to TRBJ2-3, with 8 nucleotides matching TRBD1. The receptor's source is a man aged 35 to 55 in good health and CMV-seropositive. Sequences were obtained from PBMCs. The CDR3 here is CASSPLRTGTSTDTQYF. The CDR3 DNA reads TGTGCCAGCTCACCACTTCGGACAGGGACTAGCACAGATACGCAGTATTTT.